The 15 T cell receptor beta chains in this list originate from one sample, sequenced in a study of cytomegalovirus exposure and HLA in healthy donors (dated by TCRdb to between 2016 and 2019). The library came from the immunoSEQ multiplex PCR assay. Drawn from immuneACCESS, this table holds only the in-frame rearrangements with V and J called that TCRdb kept. Clones are partly lost; checked studies trace under half to an unresolved V gene and leave the rest unexplained. Here the sample has about 160,000 clones; 70% to 90% occur a single time. Approximately 2.2% of the sample belongs to the ten largest clones. Sequencing used PBMCs. The receptors shown here come from a young woman in good health and CMV-seronegative.

The V and J genes are TRBV29-1 and TRBJ2-5, with TRBD1 matching 9 bases. The CDR3 contains 13 residues. Germline V gene sequence: CDR1 SQVTM, CDR2 ANQGSEA. The trim removed 7 bases at V and 5 bases at J, leaving 8 bases unmatched. DNA for the CDR3: TGCAGCGGCCAACAGGGGGCGCGGGAGACCCAGTACTTC. Translating it yields CSGQQGARETQYF. The variable domain in full, completed from reference TRBV29-1 and TRBJ2-5, reads SAVISQKPSRDICQRGTSLTIQCQVDSQVTMMFWYRQQPGQSLTLIATANQGSEATYESGFVIDKFPISRPNLTFSTLTVSNMSPEDSSIYLCSGQQGARETQYFGPGTRLLVL.

This chain joins TRBV7-2 and TRBJ2-3; no firm D call. V gave up 4 bases and J gave up 2 bases, with 4 bases separating them. The CDR3 runs to 12 residues. Germline loops: CDR1 SGHTA, CDR2 FQGNSA. The CDR3 bases are TGTGCCAGCAGCTACTTCACAGATACGCAGTATTTT. Its protein is CASSYFTDTQYF.

V is TRBV5-1 and J is TRBJ2-1, with 14 bases fitting TRBD2. V lost 3 bases to trimming and J lost 3 bases; unmatched junction nucleotides: 5. From germline, CDR1 is SGHRS and CDR2 YFSETQ. The CDR3 runs to 17 residues. CDR3 residues: CASSSGLAGDRYNEQFF. In DNA, the CDR3 is TGCGCCAGCAGCTCGGGACTAGCGGGAGACCGCTACAATGAGCAGTTCTTC.

This clone was seen more than once but under ten times. V usage is TRBV6-4 and J usage is TRBJ1-6; 7 positions match TRBD1. Germline lookup yields CDR1 MRHNA and CDR2 SNTAGT. After removal of 3 bases from V and 5 bases from J, the junction contained 1 base not matched to a gene. This CDR3 contains 14 residues. The CDR3 DNA is TGTGCCAGCAGTGAGGGGACAGATAATTCACCCCTCCACTTT. It translates to CASSEGTDNSPLHF.

This clone was seen a single time. The chain is built from TRBV5-5 and TRBJ1-1; 7 bases are shared with TRBD1. The V gene end was trimmed by 2 bases and the J gene end by 1 base; junction bases not matched to a gene: 5. Germline V CDR1 and CDR2: SGHKS, YYEKEE (reference sequence). This CDR3 is 15 amino acids long. CDR3 region: CASSLGQVANTEAFF. CDR3 bases: TGTGCCAGCAGCTTAGGACAGGTTGCGAACACTGAAGCTTTCTTT.

The chain links TRBV14 to TRBJ2-7; maybe TRBD1 (6 bases). Per the germline V gene, CDR1 is SGHDN and CDR2 is FVKESK. V dropped 1 base and J dropped 3 bases, with 13 bases sitting between them. This CDR3 has 15 amino acids. CDR3 in DNA: TGTGCCAGCAGCCAAGGAGGCAGGGGCGGCTACGAGCAGTACTTC. Translated, it gives CASSQGGRGGYEQYF.

V and J are TRBV6-5 and TRBJ1-1; D remains ambiguous. V lost 2 bases to trimming and J lost 5 bases, with 9 bases between them. CDR3 length equals 13 residues. Germline loops: CDR1 MNHEY, CDR2 SVGAGI. The CDR3 DNA reads TGTGCCAGCAGTTACGAGGGTGGTACTGAAGCTTTCTTT. As protein: CASSYEGGTEAFF.

The chain combines TRBV7-2 with TRBJ2-1; 7 nucleotides match TRBD2. The length of the CDR3 is 14 residues. CDR1 SGHTA and CDR2 FQGNSA come from the germline V gene. J was trimmed by 9 bases and V by 0 bases; bases with no gene match: 5. The CDR3 DNA is TGTGCCAGCAGCTTAGCGATGATAGCGGGTGAGCAGTTCTTC. Its translation is CASSLAMIAGEQFF.

The rearrangement links TRBV7-3 to TRBJ2-1; 7 bases are a match to TRBD2. Trimming took 4 bases from V and 6 from J; bases not matched to a gene: 6. This CDR3 region has 14 residues. Germline V CDR1 and CDR2: SGHTA, FQGTGA. The CDR3 loop reads CASSSMGGVNEQFF. In DNA, the CDR3 is TGTGCCAGCAGCTCCATGGGAGGGGTCAATGAGCAGTTCTTC.

The chain uses TRBV2 and TRBJ2-4; D is uncertain. CDR1 and CDR2 (germline): SNHLY, FYNNEI. V shed 4 bases and J shed 1 base, with 5 bases lying between them. The CDR3 runs to 13 residues. In nucleotides, the CDR3 is TGTGCCAGCAGTGCAGGTGCCAAAAACATTCAGTACTTC. Its protein is CASSAGAKNIQYF.

The J gene is TRBJ1-2, the V gene TRBV5-4, with 8 bases identical to TRBD1. This CDR3 contains 15 residues. V was pared by 5 bases and J by 5 bases, with 11 bases of the junction left unmatched. Germline CDR1 reads SGHNT; CDR2 reads YYREEE (reference sequence). The CDR3 region is CASRGGTGSTYGYTF. The CDR3, as DNA: TGTGCCAGCAGGGGGGGGACAGGTTCAACGTATGGCTACACCTTC.

The V and J genes are TRBV18 and TRBJ1-2; 9 nucleotides line up with TRBD1. Germline V lookup: CDR1 KGHSH, CDR2 LQKENI. This CDR3 comprises 16 residues. The trim removed 2 bases at V and 4 bases at J, leaving 8 bases unmatched. The CDR3, as DNA: TGTGCCAGCTCACCATCCGGGACAGGGATCCCCTATGGCTACACCTTC. Amino acids: CASSPSGTGIPYGYTF. The full variable domain, with the rest looked up from reference TRBV18 and TRBJ1-2, is NAGVMQNPRHLVRRRGQEARLRCSPMKGHSHVYWYRQLPEEGLKFMVYLQKENIIDESGMPKERFSAEFPKEGPSILRIQQVVRGDSAAYFCASSPSGTGIPYGYTFGSGTRLTVV.

The chain is built from TRBV5-1 and TRBJ1-1; D call uncertain. V was pared by 0 bases and J by 1 base, with 10 bases between. The CDR3 is 15 residues long. Germline V gives CDR1 SGHRS, CDR2 YFSETQ. CDR3 protein: CASSLANFPNTEAFF. Written as DNA, the CDR3 is TGCGCCAGCAGCTTGGCCAATTTCCCGAACACTGAAGCTTTCTTT.

This rearrangement joins TRBV27 to TRBJ1-2; no reliable D call. The CDR3 has 12 amino acids. Germline V lookup: CDR1 MNHEY, CDR2 SMNVEV (reference sequence). V lost 6 bases, J lost 0 bases, and 5 bases lay in between. In DNA form, the CDR3 reads TGTGCCAGCAGGGCCGCTAACTATGGCTACACCTTC. Its translation is CASRAANYGYTF.

The chain combines TRBV27 with TRBJ1-5; D gene uncertain. CDR3 length: 12 amino acids. Trimming shortened V by 6 bases and J by 7 bases, and 10 bases separated the two germline ends. CDR1 and CDR2 from the germline V gene are MNHEY and SMNVEV (reference sequence). In nucleotides, the CDR3 is TGTGCCAGCAGCTACGCGGGCCAGCCCCAGCATTTT. This sequence encodes CASSYAGQPQHF.